This is a list of T cell receptor beta chains from one sample in a study of blood T cell repertoires in COVID-19. Profiled with immunoSEQ multiplex PCR; TCRdb holds only in-frame clones, not every one. The sample has roughly 150,000 clones, roughly 84% seen once; the top ten hold about 5.2%. The sample taken for sequencing was PBMCs or T cells enriched from blood (not recorded which). The receptors derive from a man aged 70-80 years who had been exposed to COVID-19. CDR3s include the opening cysteine and the closing phenylalanine or tryptophan.

V,J,length,CDR3
TRBV7-3,TRBJ1-1,11,CDRGARGEAFF
TRBV18,TRBJ1-1,13,CASSPSVNTEAFF
TRBV5-8,TRBJ1-2,11,CASSREYGYTF
TRBV5-1,TRBJ1-1,14,CASSLKQGNTEAFF
TRBV7-9,TRBJ1-4,15,CASSPGGATNEKLFF
TRBV7-8,TRBJ1-6,18,CASSLAAQAGSRMSPLHF
TRBV29-1,TRBJ2-5,14,CSALTGQGRNREYF
TRBV6-5,TRBJ1-2,14,CASSYLPYNYGYTF
TRBV19,TRBJ1-5,18,CASTLGTGRGDSNQPQHF
TRBV5-1,TRBJ2-3,16,CASSLVPGGISDTQYF
TRBV28,TRBJ1-4,17,CASSSFGQGATNEKLFF
TRBV6-2/TRBV6-3,TRBJ1-6,16,CASSYYTGLGNSPLHF
TRBV19,TRBJ1-2,17,CASSRGVGSAENYGYTF
TRBV30,TRBJ1-4,15,CAWSSPGGPNEKLFF
TRBV19,TRBJ2-1,15,CASSILGASYNEQFF
TRBV6-2/TRBV6-3,TRBJ2-7,17,CASSYGGSGGGSREQYF
TRBV5-4,TRBJ2-1,16,CASSSPSGSRYNEQFF
TRBV19,TRBJ1-4,12,CASSIEDEKLFF
TRBV5-4,TRBJ1-3,14,CASSLFLSGNTIYF
TRBV28,TRBJ1-5,15,CASSFSVAVNQPQHF
TRBV15,TRBJ2-5,14,CATSRGPTQETQYF
TRBV18,TRBJ1-2,17,CASSPPTGGIGNYGYTF
TRBV28,TRBJ2-4,12,CASAIGSNIQYF
TRBV29-1,TRBJ2-7,14,CSVEGGAGGYEQYF
TRBV9,TRBJ1-5,15,CASSAGGGGNQPQHF
TRBV7-9,TRBJ2-7,14,CASSLSGGFNEQYF
TRBV28,TRBJ2-7,13,CASMVAGGYEQYF
TRBV19,TRBJ2-1,11,CASFRGGEQFF
TRBV5-6,TRBJ1-2,15,CASTQKGGPTDGYTF
TRBV5-1,TRBJ2-1,15,CASSLAASLKSEQFF
TRBV6-1,TRBJ1-2,14,CASSERTGVYGYTF
TRBV30,TRBJ2-2,13,CAWGRRITGELFF
TRBV18,TRBJ1-2,14,CASSPPSGNYGYTF
TRBV19,TRBJ2-5,17,CASSPSGSDFGQETQYF
TRBV7-2,TRBJ2-4,14,CASSTAGGKNIQYF
TRBV11-2,TRBJ1-5,15,CASSKTGTNNQPQHF
TRBV19,TRBJ1-3,13,CASSSRNGNTIYF
TRBV28,TRBJ2-7,13,CASSRGGSREQYF
TRBV28,TRBJ2-7,16,CASSFGAGGRRGEQYF
TRBV12-3/TRBV12-4,TRBJ2-2,13,CASSLTVPGELFF
TRBV2,TRBJ1-1,14,CASIPGQAVPEAFF
TRBV6-5,TRBJ1-5,16,CASSSTGTGLVEPQHF
TRBV4-1,TRBJ2-2,17,CASSNRGQGANTGELFF
TRBV5-1,TRBJ1-2,15,CASSLQGARDYGYTF
TRBV19,TRBJ2-7,13,CASSPSSRYEQYF
TRBV27,TRBJ1-2,14,CASSSRGREDGYTF
TRBV24-1,TRBJ1-5,13,CATSDGMNGPQHF
TRBV18,TRBJ1-1,13,CASSPRQGGEAFF
TRBV18,TRBJ2-6,17,CASSRSSGISGANVLTF
TRBV18,TRBJ1-6,12,CASSPGNSPLHF
TRBV19,TRBJ2-1,16,CASSIYRDRVSNEQFF
TRBV5-1,TRBJ1-5,14,CASSLTGGTQPQHF